The clone carrying this TCR beta chain was observed a handful of times. Preparation of the TCRbeta library involved a method that used unique molecular identifiers. From the PCR reads, TCRdb called clonotypes with MiXCR, one entry per CDR3 protein. The sample holds about 610,000 distinct CDR3 sequences; 10% to 13% are singletons and the top ten take 4%. The V and J ends lost 4 bases and 3 bases respectively, with 9 bases between them. The CDR3 is 13 residues long. Germline CDR1 reads MNHEY; CDR2 reads SVGAGI. The data were obtained in a study of T-cell reconstitution after alpha-beta-depleted transplantation in children.

The clonotype originates from a human donor who donated a stem cell graft to a child with acute myeloid leukemia. This sample comprised PBMCs from the stem cell graft donor, obtained from the stem cell graft. The V call is TRBV6-5, the J call TRBJ2-5; weak D call: TRBD2 (5 bases). The CDR3 region has the DNA TGTGCCAGCAGTTCCCTAGCAAAAGAGACCCAGTACTTC. Translated, it gives CASSSLAKETQYF.